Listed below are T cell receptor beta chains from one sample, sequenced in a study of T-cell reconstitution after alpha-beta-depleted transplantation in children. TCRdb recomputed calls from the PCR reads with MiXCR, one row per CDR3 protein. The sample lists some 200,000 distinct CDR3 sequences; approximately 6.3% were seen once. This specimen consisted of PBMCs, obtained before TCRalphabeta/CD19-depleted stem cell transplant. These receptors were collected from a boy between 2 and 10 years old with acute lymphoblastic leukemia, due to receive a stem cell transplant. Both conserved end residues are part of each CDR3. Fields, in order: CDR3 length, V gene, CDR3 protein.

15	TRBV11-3	CASSRQGRGNTEAFF
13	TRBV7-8	CASSETGVDTQYF
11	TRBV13	CASSFGGIAFF
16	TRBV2	CASSEDLAEATDTQYF
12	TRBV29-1	CSAQRQNTEAFF
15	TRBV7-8	CASSKKRDSQETQYF
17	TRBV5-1	CASSLKGGTHMNTEAFF
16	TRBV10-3	CAIRAFRQGGEDTQYF
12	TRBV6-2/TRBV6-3	CASSGTVYEQYF
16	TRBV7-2	CASSLTSGGPQETQYF